These T cell receptor beta chains were read from a single sample in a study of shared clonotypes between healthy human individuals. The repertoire was sequenced with immunoSEQ multiplex PCR; TCRdb's copy has only in-frame clones and lacks some. This sample has under 1,900,000 clones, with roughly 98.5% found just once. The specimen sequenced was naive CD4+ T cells sorted from blood. All receptors come from a young man in good health. The CDR3 runs from the conserved cysteine through the conserved F or W. The D gene is left open where the match is weak.

j_call d_call v_call cdr3_aa cdr3_nt
TRBJ2-1 TRBD2 TRBV7-2 CASSLASGRSYNEQFF TGTGCCAGCAGCTTAGCTAGCGGGAGGTCTTACAATGAGCAGTTCTTC
TRBJ1-2 - TRBV19 CASSTLGLNYGYTF TGTGCCAGTAGTACCTTGGGGCTTAACTATGGCTACACCTTC
TRBJ2-1 - TRBV2 CASNEERSGQRFF TGTGCCAGCAATGAAGAGAGGTCTGGGCAACGGTTCTTC
TRBJ2-1 - TRBV9 CASSDLASSYNEQFF TGTGCCAGCAGCGATCTAGCGAGCTCCTACAATGAGCAGTTCTTC
TRBJ1-5 - TRBV6-5 CASSYGGGNQPQHF TGTGCCAGCAGCTACGGGGGCGGCAATCAGCCCCAGCATTTT
TRBJ2-5 TRBD2 TRBV6-5 CASSYSKAGGGETQYF TGTGCCAGCAGTTACAGCAAAGCGGGAGGTGGAGAGACCCAGTACTTC
TRBJ1-3 - TRBV6-5 CASRGPAAGNTIYF TGTGCCAGCAGGGGACCAGCGGCTGGAAACACCATATATTTT
TRBJ1-3 - TRBV7-8 CASSLFTGNTIYF TGTGCCAGCAGCTTATTCACCGGGAACACCATATATTTT
TRBJ2-3 TRBD2 TRBV10-1 CASSDPGGSTDTQYF TGCGCCAGCAGTGATCCGGGAGGTAGCACAGATACGCAGTATTTT
TRBJ1-4 - TRBV5-1 CASRRGDEKLFF TGCGCCAGCAGAAGGGGGGATGAAAAACTGTTTTTT
TRBJ2-3 TRBD2 TRBV4-2 CASSARLAGLSGYTDTQYF TGTGCCAGCAGCGCCCGACTAGCGGGGTTAAGTGGCTACACAGATACGCAGTATTTT
TRBJ1-2 TRBD1 TRBV5-4 CASSRDRGPVSGYTF TGTGCCAGCAGCCGAGACAGGGGGCCGGTTAGTGGCTACACCTTC
TRBJ2-2 TRBD1 TRBV7-9 CASSSIQGAANTGELFF TGTGCCAGCAGCTCCATACAGGGGGCGGCGAACACCGGGGAGCTGTTTTTT